The 14 T cell receptor beta chains given below trace back to one sample, sequenced in a study of T cells in localized non-small cell lung cancer. Method: immunoSEQ multiplex PCR; TCRdb's copy keeps in-frame clones and lacks some. The data contain tens of thousands of clones, around 94% of them seen just once; the ten biggest clones take up about 6.6%. The sample was peripheral blood, taken before any cancer treatment. These receptors were taken from a female donor older than 55 with stage I lung adenocarcinoma.

This clone was seen only once. The chain uses TRBV7-9 and TRBJ2-4; no clear D gene. CDR3 length: 13 amino acids. V dropped 7 bases and J dropped 4 bases, with 11 bases sitting between them. The germline gives CDR1 SEHNR, CDR2 FQNEAQ (reference sequence). As DNA, the CDR3 is TGTGCCAGCACTCGTCTAGGGAAAAACATTCAGTACTTC. This sequence encodes CASTRLGKNIQYF.

The chain recombines TRBV13 with TRBJ1-1; D is ambiguous. Trimming removed 1 base from V and 1 base from J, with 4 bases in between. CDR1 and CDR2 (germline): PRHDT, FYEKMQ (reference sequence). The CDR3 spans 13 residues. CDR3 in amino acids: CASSLASNTEAFF. CDR3 DNA: TGTGCCAGCAGCTTAGCCTCGAACACTGAAGCTTTCTTT. Full variable domain (outside the CDR3, taken from reference TRBV13 and TRBJ1-1): AAGVIQSPRHLIKEKRETATLKCYPIPRHDTVYWYQQGPGQDPQFLISFYEKMQSDKGSIPDRFSAQQFSDYHSELNMSSLELGDSALYFCASSLASNTEAFFGQGTRLTVV.

The chain is built from TRBV6-1 and TRBJ2-7; D perhaps matches TRBD2 (5 bases). Looked up from germline, CDR1 is MNHNS and CDR2 is SASEGT. The CDR3 contains 15 residues. V gave up 1 base and J gave up 3 bases, with 13 bases separating them. The CDR3 coding sequence is TGTGCCAGCAGTGAAGGGGGAGCTACCGGCTACGAGCAGTACGTC. Its translation is CASSEGGATGYEQYV.

The J gene is TRBJ2-4, the V gene TRBV6-5; no definite D call. Germline CDR1 and CDR2: MNHEY and SVGAGI. The CDR3 has 13 residues. V was shortened by 2 bases and J by 0 bases, with 2 bases between the two germline ends. Written as DNA, the CDR3 is TGTGCCAGCAGTTACGGAGCCAAAAACATTCAGTACTTC. Its protein product is CASSYGAKNIQYF.

This clone was seen just once. This chain uses TRBV6-5 with TRBJ1-3; possibly TRBD1 for D (6 bases). Germline V CDR1 and CDR2: MNHEY, SVGAGI. This CDR3 contains 15 residues. V lost 6 bases to trimming and J lost 2 bases, with 14 bases between them. CDR3 sequence: CASSYRGGTGNTIYF. The DNA of the CDR3 is TGTGCCAGCAGCTACCGAGGGGGAACTGGAAACACCATATATTTT.

The chain is built from TRBV6-5 and TRBJ1-1, with no clear D. V was shortened by 2 bases and J by 4 bases, with 14 bases between the two germline ends. There are 15 residues in the CDR3. In germline, CDR1 is MNHEY, CDR2 SVGAGI. The CDR3 here is CASSYDWSSGTEAFF. The CDR3 coding sequence is TGTGCCAGCAGTTACGATTGGAGTTCAGGCACTGAAGCTTTCTTT.

J is TRBJ1-2 and V is TRBV29-1, with D possibly TRBD1 on 6 matching bases. This CDR3 has 17 residues. The germline gives CDR1 SQVTM, CDR2 ANQGSEA. V was cut by 1 base and J by 4 bases, with 22 bases left in between. In nucleotides, the CDR3 is TGCAGCGTTGAAGGAGGGGGGAAGCGGCAAACTCCCTATGGCTACACCTTC. It translates to CSVEGGGKRQTPYGYTF.

This clone was recorded once. V gene TRBV7-9 combines with J gene TRBJ1-4; D is possibly TRBD1 (6 bases). This CDR3 has 17 residues. With 5 bases removed from V and 8 bases from J, the gap between germline ends came to 24 bases. Germline assignment: CDR1 SEHNR and CDR2 FQNEAQ (reference sequence). The CDR3 DNA sequence: TGTGCCAGCAGCCCGCGCGACGGGGGCGCCCCCCGGGAAAAACTGTTTTTT. It translates to CASSPRDGGAPREKLFF.

V gene TRBV6-5 combines with J gene TRBJ2-7; no definite D call. CDR1 and CDR2 from the germline V gene are MNHEY and SVGAGI. Trimming took off 7 bases at V and 1 base at J, with 11 bases between the two ends. There are 13 residues in the CDR3. The CDR3 protein is CASIGYSSYEQYF. The CDR3 bases are TGTGCCAGCATTGGTTACTCTTCCTACGAGCAGTACTTC.

This sequence joins TRBV11-3 and TRBJ2-7, with D perhaps given as TRBD1 or TRBD2 (7 bases each). Germline CDR1 SGHNT, CDR2 YENEEA. This CDR3 has 14 amino acids. V was trimmed by 3 bases and J by 4 bases, leaving 13 bases between them. The CDR3 loop reads CASSLGGGVYEQYF. CDR3 coding DNA: TGTGCCAGCAGCTTGGGAGGGGGCGTATACGAGCAGTACTTC.

The gene calls are TRBV27 and TRBJ1-4, with 8 bases identical to TRBD1. The CDR3 is made up of 15 amino acids. Trimming cost V 4 bases and J 6 bases; bases outside gene matches: 7. Germline V lookup: CDR1 MNHEY, CDR2 SMNVEV (reference sequence). The DNA of the CDR3 is TGTGCCAGCAGTTACCGGACAGGGAGGGATGAAAAACTGTTTTTT. Translation: CASSYRTGRDEKLFF.

V and J are TRBV7-2 and TRBJ1-6; D is ambiguous. Looked up from germline, CDR1 is SGHTA and CDR2 is FQGNSA. This CDR3 region has 18 residues. V shed 2 bases and J shed 0 bases, with 14 bases lying between them. The CDR3 sequence: CASSLRSATVSYNSPLHF. The CDR3 DNA follows: TGTGCCAGCAGCTTAAGAAGTGCGACGGTCTCCTATAATTCACCCCTCCACTTT.

The chain uses TRBV5-1 and TRBJ1-2, with D maybe TRBD1 (6 bases). CDR1 is SGHRS and CDR2 is YFSETQ in the germline V gene. This CDR3 has 14 residues. Between the trimmed V and J ends, which lost 3 bases and 6 bases, there was a span of 15 bases. CDR3 DNA sequence: TGCGCCAGCAGCTCCGGAACAGGGAACGATGGCTACACCTTC. Protein sequence: CASSSGTGNDGYTF.

The CDR3 loop reads CASRLTKGASWDTQYF. The CDR3 DNA follows: TGTGCCAGCAGACTAACAAAGGGGGCCTCTTGGGATACGCAGTATTTT. This chain links TRBV25-1 with TRBJ2-3, with 7 bases aligning to TRBD1. The length of the CDR3 is 16 residues. Germline V gene data show CDR1 as MGHDK and CDR2 as SYGVNS. The V and J ends lost 6 bases and 6 bases, in that order; junction bases with no gene match: 15.